A selection of T cell receptor beta chains follows, all from one sample in a study of control samples from healthy donors and cancer patients. Some clones are missing from TCRdb's copy, which holds only in-frame ones; the method was immunoSEQ multiplex PCR. The data contain fewer than 15,000 clones, roughly 80% of them singletons. Specimen: formalin-fixed, paraffin-embedded tissue. The receptors here all came from a female donor with lung cancer. CDR3s include the opening cysteine and the closing phenylalanine or tryptophan. The order of the fields is J gene, D gene, clone size, CDR3 length, V gene, CDR3 protein, CDR3 DNA. The D gene is left open where the match is weak. Size tells how often a clone was seen (once, few, many) or the class of an expanded clone, and some rows leave it out.

J: TRBJ1-1; D: -; size: -; length: 14; V: TRBV7-3; CDR3: CASSLTGRDTEAFF; DNA: TGTGCCAGCAGCTTAACAGGTCGGGACACTGAAGCTTTCTTT
J: TRBJ2-2; D: -; size: -; length: 16; V: TRBV6-2/TRBV6-3; CDR3: CASSLRPRGGTGELFF; DNA: TGTGCCAGCAGTCTCAGACCCCGCGGTGGGACCGGGGAGCTGTTTTTT
J: TRBJ1-3; D: -; size: -; length: 17; V: TRBV4-3; CDR3: CASSQGGSGAAGNTIYF; DNA: TGCGCCAGCAGCCAAGGGGGGTCTGGCGCCGCTGGAAACACCATATATTTT
J: TRBJ1-2; D: -; size: -; length: 10; V: TRBV4-2; CDR3: CASGGYGYTF; DNA: TGTGCCAGCGGGGGTTATGGCTACACCTTC
J: TRBJ1-2; D: TRBD1; size: -; length: 15; V: TRBV18; CDR3: CASSPQGGANYGYTF; DNA: TGTGCCAGCTCGCCCCAGGGGGGGGCTAACTATGGCTACACCTTC
J: TRBJ2-1; D: -; size: -; length: 16; V: TRBV11-2; CDR3: CASSWPQSHSDNEQFF; DNA: TGTGCCAGCAGCTGGCCTCAATCGCACAGCGACAATGAGCAGTTCTTC
J: TRBJ2-7; D: -; size: -; length: 12; V: TRBV15; CDR3: CATSRVRDEQYF; DNA: TGTGCCACCAGCAGAGTTCGGGACGAGCAGTACTTC
J: TRBJ2-1; D: TRBD2; size: -; length: 13; V: TRBV12-3/TRBV12-4; CDR3: CASRGTSYNEQFF; DNA: TGTGCCAGCAGGGGGACTAGCTACAATGAGCAGTTCTTC
J: TRBJ1-2; D: TRBD1; size: -; length: 15; V: TRBV27; CDR3: CASSTVLGTDYGYTF; DNA: TGTGCCAGCAGTACTGTTCTCGGGACAGACTATGGCTACACCTTC
J: TRBJ2-2; D: -; size: -; length: 14; V: TRBV7-9; CDR3: CASIEWGSTGELFF; DNA: TGTGCCAGCATCGAGTGGGGAAGCACCGGGGAGCTGTTTTTT
J: TRBJ2-7; D: -; size: -; length: 14; V: TRBV21-1; CDR3: CASRGTGQVGEQYF; DNA: TGTGCCAGCAGGGGGACAGGTCAGGTCGGCGAGCAGTACTTC
J: TRBJ1-6; D: TRBD1; size: -; length: 15; V: TRBV4-3; CDR3: CASSQNRGTHSPLHF; DNA: TGCGCCAGCAGCCAAAACAGGGGTACGCATTCACCCCTCCACTTT
J: TRBJ2-7; D: TRBD2; size: once; length: 17; V: TRBV6-1; CDR3: CASSGNRGLAGVREQYF; DNA: TGTGCCAGCAGTGGGAATCGTGGACTAGCGGGGGTCCGCGAGCAGTACTTC
J: TRBJ1-1; D: TRBD1; size: -; length: 13; V: TRBV2; CDR3: CASIKGAVTEAFF; DNA: TGTGCCAGCATCAAGGGGGCGGTCACTGAAGCTTTCTTT
J: TRBJ1-4; D: TRBD1; size: -; length: 16; V: TRBV5-1; CDR3: CASSLGTGNIREKLFF; DNA: TGCGCCAGCAGCCTTGGGACAGGGAACATTCGGGAAAAACTGTTTTTT
J: TRBJ2-2; D: -; size: -; length: 15; V: TRBV4-2; CDR3: CASSQRDTNTGELFF; DNA: TGTGCCAGCAGCCAAAGGGACACGAACACCGGGGAGCTGTTTTTT
J: TRBJ1-1; D: -; size: -; length: 13; V: TRBV28; CDR3: CASSLPGRAEAFF; DNA: TGTGCCAGCAGTTTACCCGGGCGGGCTGAAGCTTTCTTT
J: TRBJ1-1; D: -; size: -; length: 14; V: TRBV19; CDR3: CASRMDMENTEAFF; DNA: TGTGCCAGTAGGATGGACATGGAGAACACTGAAGCTTTCTTT
J: TRBJ2-1; D: TRBD2; size: -; length: 15; V: TRBV4-3; CDR3: CASSRGLAGDNEQFF; DNA: TGCGCCAGCAGCCGAGGACTAGCGGGGGACAATGAGCAGTTCTTC
J: TRBJ2-2; D: TRBD1; size: -; length: 13; V: TRBV30; CDR3: CAWNLQGTGELFF; DNA: TGTGCCTGGAACTTACAGGGGACCGGGGAGCTGTTTTTT
J: TRBJ1-4; D: -; size: -; length: 13; V: TRBV19; CDR3: CASTFDSEEKLFF; DNA: TGTGCCAGTACTTTCGACAGCGAGGAAAAACTGTTTTTT
J: TRBJ2-1; D: -; size: -; length: 16; V: TRBV5-8; CDR3: CASSFRSSGRYNEQFF; DNA: TGTGCCAGCAGCTTTCGGAGTAGCGGCCGCTACAATGAGCAGTTCTTC
J: TRBJ1-1; D: -; size: -; length: 14; V: TRBV19; CDR3: CASSIARARTEAFF; DNA: TGTGCCAGTAGTATAGCTCGGGCGCGCACTGAAGCTTTCTTT
J: TRBJ2-7; D: -; size: -; length: 13; V: TRBV6-5; CDR3: CASSYSFLGEQYF; DNA: TGTGCCAGCAGTTACTCATTCTTGGGCGAGCAGTACTTC
J: TRBJ2-3; D: TRBD2; size: -; length: 15; V: TRBV10-3; CDR3: CAISDTSGLGDTQYF; DNA: TGTGCCATCAGTGATACTAGCGGGTTGGGAGATACGCAGTATTTT